These 32 T cell receptor beta chains originate from one sample sequenced in a study of cytomegalovirus exposure and HLA in healthy donors. Researchers ran the PCR with 60 Vbeta and 13 Jbeta primers. TCRdb's table, derived via immunoSEQ multiplex PCR, lists solely in-frame clones and lacks some. The table records some 190,000 clones, over 65% of them present only once. The sequenced sample consisted of PBMCs. These receptors originate from a man aged 18-30 years in good health and CMV-seronegative.

The V and J genes are TRBV9 and TRBJ1-2; D is perhaps TRBD1 (5 bases). The CDR3 is 16 amino acids. Looked up from germline, CDR1 is SGDLS and CDR2 is YYNGEE. Trimming took off 4 bases at V and 7 bases at J, with 23 bases between the two ends. The CDR3 sequence: CASSPGGGDLYSGYTF. The CDR3 bases are TGTGCCAGCAGCCCAGGAGGAGGGGATCTTTATAGTGGCTACACCTTC.

The chain recombines TRBV6-4 with TRBJ1-2; 7 bases are shared with TRBD1. This CDR3 region has 14 residues. Germline V gene sequence: CDR1 MRHNA, CDR2 SNTAGT. V was clipped by 5 bases and J by 6 bases; unmatched bases: 9. The CDR3: CASSRTGTAHGYTF. CDR3 nucleotides: TGTGCCAGCAGTCGAACCGGGACAGCTCATGGCTACACCTTC.

J is TRBJ2-5 and V is TRBV11-1; 7 nucleotides align to TRBD1. Germline trimming cut 4 bases from V and 4 bases from J; bases unmatched to any gene: 3. This CDR3 spans 13 amino acids. CDR1 and CDR2 (germline): SGHAT, FQDESV (reference sequence). The DNA for the CDR3 is TGTGCCAGCAGCTACAGGGGCGGAGAGACCCAGTACTTC. It codes for CASSYRGGETQYF. Full variable domain (missing parts from reference TRBV11-1 and TRBJ2-5): EAEVAQSPRYKITEKSQAVAFWCDPISGHATLYWYRQILGQGPELLVQFQDESVVDDSQLPKDRFSAERLKGVDSTLKIQPAELGDSAMYLCASSYRGGETQYFGPGTRLLVL.

This chain connects TRBV19 to TRBJ2-2; 14 bases map to TRBD2. The germline gives CDR1 LNHDA, CDR2 SQIVND (reference sequence). The CDR3 loop spans 19 amino acids. After removal of 3 bases from V and 1 base from J, the junction contained 7 bases not matched to a gene. DNA of the CDR3: TGTGCCAGTAGTATTGGGAGACTAGCGGGAGGGCGGAACACCGGGGAGCTGTTTTTT. Translation gives CASSIGRLAGGRNTGELFF.

This chain joins TRBV6-6 and TRBJ2-2; D not certain. CDR3 length equals 15 residues. CDR1 and CDR2 (germline): MNHNY, SVGAGI (reference sequence). The V gene lost 6 bases and the J gene lost 2 bases, with 13 bases spanning the gap. The CDR3 reads CASSPWHLNTGELFF. In DNA form, the CDR3 reads TGTGCCAGCAGCCCCTGGCATCTCAACACCGGGGAGCTGTTTTTT.

V and J are TRBV7-2 and TRBJ1-2; 7 nucleotides line up with TRBD1. This CDR3 is 15 amino acids long. Germline lookup yields CDR1 SGHTA and CDR2 FQGNSA. The ends lost 3 bases at V and 6 bases at J; junction bases unmatched: 10. CDR3 bases: TGTGCCAGCAGCTTCTCGACAGGGAGGCAGAATGGCTACACCTTC. This sequence encodes CASSFSTGRQNGYTF.

This clone was picked up one time. The chain is built from TRBV6-1 and TRBJ2-1; TRBD2 agrees at 12 bases. This CDR3 spans 15 amino acids. Losses at the gene ends were 6 bases for V and 7 bases for J; bases not matched to a gene: 7. Germline CDR1 and CDR2: MNHNS and SASEGT. The CDR3 spells CASRRGLAGLNEQFF. In nucleotides, the CDR3 is TGTGCCAGCAGACGGGGACTAGCGGGTTTAAATGAGCAGTTCTTC.

The chain carries TRBV7-2 and TRBJ1-3; maybe TRBD1 (5 bases). CDR3 size: 15 residues. The ends were cut back, 5 bases at V and 0 bases at J, with 11 bases in the middle. The germline gives CDR1 SGHTA, CDR2 FQGNSA. The CDR3 DNA is TGTGCCAGCAGCCCCCAGGGAGGCTCTGGAAACACCATATATTTT. It translates to CASSPQGGSGNTIYF.

V gene TRBV6-5 combines with J gene TRBJ2-2, with 16 nucleotides matching TRBD2. With 2 bases clipped from V and 9 bases from J, the junction kept 3 bases outside the gene matches. The CDR3 loop spans 16 amino acids. Germline V gives CDR1 MNHEY, CDR2 SVGAGI. The CDR3 region is CASSYGTSGRARELFF. CDR3 sequence (DNA): TGTGCCAGCAGTTACGGGACTAGCGGGAGGGCCAGGGAGCTGTTTTTT.

The CDR3 coding sequence is TGTGCCAGCAGCCAAAGACAGGGGCCGCGAGGCTACACCTTC. Protein: CASSQRQGPRGYTF. This chain connects TRBV11-2 to TRBJ1-2, with 8 bases identical to TRBD1. There are 14 residues in the CDR3. V was clipped by 5 bases and J by 8 bases; unmatched bases: 10. CDR1 is SGHAT and CDR2 is FQNNGV in the germline V gene.

In regard to this clone: One end of the junction is discordant with germline, which a read error may explain. This chain connects TRBV6-6 to TRBJ1-2; the match to TRBD1 covers 7 bases. The length of the CDR3 is 16 residues. The germline gives CDR1 MNHNY, CDR2 SVGAGI (reference sequence). CDR3 amino acids: CVSSPRGNSANYGYTF. The CDR3 DNA sequence: TGTGTCAGCAGTCCCAGGGGGAACAGCGCTAACTATGGCTACACCTTC.

This clone was picked up a small number of times. This chain links TRBV15 with TRBJ2-2; 10 bases line up with TRBD1. V lost 0 bases and J lost 13; bases outside the gene matches: 5. There are 14 residues in the CDR3. Looked up from germline, CDR1 is LNHNV and CDR2 is YYDKDF (reference sequence). The CDR3: CATSRDQGDRGLFF. In DNA form, the CDR3 reads TGTGCCACCAGCAGAGACCAGGGGGACAGGGGGCTGTTTTTT.

CDR3 residues: CASSPGRGNQPQHF. The DNA for the CDR3 is TGTGCCAGCAGCCCCGGGCGGGGCAATCAGCCCCAGCATTTT. The chain joins TRBV6-5 to TRBJ1-5; D remains unclear. CDR1 is MNHEY and CDR2 is SVGAGI in the germline V gene. Trimming cost V 6 bases and J 2 bases, with 11 bases left between them. The CDR3 is made up of 14 amino acids.

The CDR3 nucleotides are TGTGCCAGCAGGCAACCGGGACAGGGCTATGGCTACACCTTC. This encodes CASRQPGQGYGYTF. The V gene is TRBV4-2, the J gene TRBJ1-2, with 9 bases identical to TRBD1. This CDR3 spans 14 amino acids. The V gene end was trimmed by 6 bases and the J gene end by 4 bases; junction bases not matched to a gene: 6. Germline CDR1 LGHNA, CDR2 YNFKEQ.

V usage is TRBV4-1 and J usage is TRBJ1-2, with D possibly TRBD1 on 6 matching bases. The germline V gene encodes CDR1 MGHRA and CDR2 YSYEKL. Deletions cut 1 base from V and 2 bases from J, with 17 bases between. The CDR3 contains 17 residues. CDR3 in amino acids: CASSQGAFGQLNYGYTF. The CDR3 region has the DNA TGCGCCAGCAGCCAAGGGGCCTTTGGACAGCTGAACTATGGCTACACCTTC.

This rearrangement joins TRBV9 to TRBJ1-1, with D possibly being TRBD1 (6 bases). CDR3 length: 14 residues. V was clipped by 2 bases and J by 2 bases, with 10 bases between them. Germline V gives CDR1 SGDLS, CDR2 YYNGEE. The CDR3 DNA is TGTGCCAGCAGCGTCCGGGGGGCCAACACTGAAGCTTTCTTT. Encoded protein: CASSVRGANTEAFF.

The rearrangement joins TRBV4-2 to TRBJ2-1, with TRBD2 as a possible D gene (5 bases). CDR3 length: 15 amino acids. Germline loops: CDR1 LGHNA, CDR2 YNFKEQ. The V and J ends lost 1 base and 6 bases respectively, with 13 bases between them. As DNA, the CDR3 is TGTGCCAGCAGCCAAGGGGGAGTAGCTAGCAATGAGCAGTTCTTC. Protein: CASSQGGVASNEQFF.

V gene TRBV9 combines with J gene TRBJ1-5; TRBD1 matches 7 bases. This CDR3 region has 17 residues. Germline-derived CDR1 and CDR2 are SGDLS and YYNGEE. V was pared by 6 bases and J by 5 bases, with 17 bases of the junction left unmatched. Here the CDR3 DNA reads TGTGCCAGCACCCTTCGCCGTAAGACAGGGACGTATCAGCCCCAGCATTTT. Translated, it gives CASTLRRKTGTYQPQHF.

The CDR3 DNA follows: TGTGCCAGCAGCTTAAGTGGGGGCAGGTACAATGAGCAGTTCTTC. It yields the protein CASSLSGGRYNEQFF. The rearrangement uses TRBV7-2 and TRBJ2-1; D perhaps matches TRBD1 (6 bases). This CDR3 contains 15 residues. V lost 2 bases, J lost 4 bases, and 12 bases lay in between. In germline, CDR1 is SGHTA, CDR2 FQGNSA.

The chain is built from TRBV19 and TRBJ1-2; D is perhaps TRBD1 (5 bases). The CDR3 loop spans 12 amino acids. Trimming stripped 9 bases from V and 5 bases from J, with 13 bases between. Per the germline V gene, CDR1 is LNHDA and CDR2 is SQIVND (reference sequence). For the CDR3, the DNA is TGTGCCAGCTCAGGGTCGATTTATGGCTACACCTTC. Amino acids: CASSGSIYGYTF.

The chain is built from TRBV7-2 and TRBJ2-1; tentative D call: TRBD2 (7 bases). CDR1 SGHTA and CDR2 FQGNSA come from the germline V gene. The germline V and J ends were trimmed by 9 bases and 9 bases, with 18 bases remaining between them. The CDR3 totals 13 residues. The CDR3 region is CASRGGRSGEQFF. CDR3 nucleotides: TGTGCCAGTAGGGGGGGGAGATCGGGTGAGCAGTTCTTC. The full variable domain, its missing parts supplied by reference TRBV7-2 and TRBJ2-1, is GAGVSQSPSNKVTEKGKDVELRCDPISGHTALYWYRQSLGQGLEFLIYFQGNSAPDKSGLPSDRFSAERTGGSVSTLTIQRTQQEDSAVYLCASRGGRSGEQFFGPGTRLTVL.

The V and J genes are TRBV13 and TRBJ2-1; D gene uncertain. Trimming removed 3 bases from V and 6 bases from J, with 3 bases in between. Germline lookup yields CDR1 PRHDT and CDR2 FYEKMQ (reference sequence). CDR3 length: 11 residues. The CDR3 DNA follows: TGTGCCAGCAGCTTCGGCAATGAGCAGTTCTTC. Translation: CASSFGNEQFF. The full variable domain, rest sourced from reference TRBV13 and TRBJ2-1, is AAGVIQSPRHLIKEKRETATLKCYPIPRHDTVYWYQQGPGQDPQFLISFYEKMQSDKGSIPDRFSAQQFSDYHSELNMSSLELGDSALYFCASSFGNEQFFGPGTRLTVL.

The genes are TRBV29-1 and TRBJ1-2; 8 nucleotides match TRBD1. This CDR3 is built from 12 residues. The germline V gene has CDR1 SQVTM and CDR2 ANQGSEA. V gave up 4 bases and J gave up 4 bases; unmatched junction bases: 2. CDR3 amino acids: CSVVDRAYGYTF. The CDR3 coding sequence is TGCAGCGTTGTGGACAGGGCCTATGGCTACACCTTC.

The CDR3 region has the DNA TGTGCCAGCAGCCAACGACTAGCGGGCACAGATACGCAGTATTTT. Protein product: CASSQRLAGTDTQYF. This chain links TRBV7-8 with TRBJ2-3; the match to TRBD2 covers 9 bases. J gave up 1 base and V 5 bases, and 4 bases lay outside the gene matches. CDR3 size: 15 residues. In germline, CDR1 is SGHVS, CDR2 FQNEAQ. The complete variable domain, with remaining parts taken from reference TRBV7-8 and TRBJ2-3, reads GAGVSQSPRYKVAKRGQDVALRCDPISGHVSLFWYQQALGQGPEFLTYFQNEAQLDKSGLPSDRFFAERPEGSVSTLKIQRTQQEDSAVYLCASSQRLAGTDTQYFGPGTRLTVL.

This chain joins TRBV18 and TRBJ1-2; 10 nucleotides line up with TRBD1. The V and J ends lost 4 bases and 2 bases, in that order; junction bases with no gene match: 4. The CDR3 covers 15 residues. The V gene's germline CDR1 is KGHSH and CDR2 LQKENI. The CDR3 DNA follows: TGTGCCAGCTCACTCCCGGGACAGGGGAACTATGGCTACACCTTC. Translated: CASSLPGQGNYGYTF. Combining the CDR3 with reference TRBV18 and TRBJ1-2 gives the whole variable domain NAGVMQNPRHLVRRRGQEARLRCSPMKGHSHVYWYRQLPEEGLKFMVYLQKENIIDESGMPKERFSAEFPKEGPSILRIQQVVRGDSAAYFCASSLPGQGNYGYTFGSGTRLTVV.

This chain links TRBV5-6 with TRBJ2-7; 7 bases map to TRBD1. This CDR3 has 13 amino acids. J gave up 2 bases and V 4 bases, and 3 bases lay outside the gene matches. Germline V gene data show CDR1 as SGHDT and CDR2 as YYEEEE. CDR3 protein: CASSGGQPYEQYF. The DNA for the CDR3 is TGTGCCAGCAGCGGGGGACAGCCCTACGAGCAGTACTTC.

The DNA for the CDR3 is TGTGCCAGCAGGGATAACAGGGGGTGGAACTATGGCTACACCTTC. It codes for CASRDNRGWNYGYTF. The chain carries TRBV6-5 and TRBJ1-2; 8 bases match TRBD1. The germline CDR1 and CDR2 sequences are MNHEY and SVGAGI. The ends lost 6 bases at V and 2 bases at J; junction bases unmatched: 8. The CDR3 is made up of 15 amino acids.

This chain uses TRBV6-5 with TRBJ2-5; D is ambiguous. V lost 6 bases to trimming and J lost 2 bases, with 10 bases between them. The germline CDR1 and CDR2 sequences are MNHEY and SVGAGI. CDR3 length equals 13 residues. The CDR3 protein is CASSRHRQETQYF. The CDR3 DNA is TGTGCCAGCAGCCGCCACAGACAAGAGACCCAGTACTTC.

This clone has a handful of counts. The rearrangement uses TRBV6-6 and TRBJ2-3; D gene uncertain. CDR1 is MNHNY, CDR2 SVGAGI, per germline (reference sequence). V lost 7 bases to trimming and J lost 2 bases, with 4 bases between them. The CDR3 length is 11 residues. CDR3 sequence (DNA): TGTGCCAGCACCAACACAGATACGCAGTATTTT. This encodes CASTNTDTQYF.

The genes are TRBV5-1 and TRBJ2-3; 7 nucleotides agree with TRBD1. V shed 0 bases, J shed 4 bases, and the junction held 8 bases outside the gene matches. The CDR3 is made up of 16 amino acids. Germline V gives CDR1 SGHRS, CDR2 YFSETQ. The CDR3 DNA reads as TGCGCCAGCAGCTTGGTTAGGGGGCTGGAGCCAGATACGCAGTATTTT. Amino acid sequence: CASSLVRGLEPDTQYF. Full variable domain (missing parts from reference TRBV5-1 and TRBJ2-3): KAGVTQTPRYLIKTRGQQVTLSCSPISGHRSVSWYQQTPGQGLQFLFEYFSETQRNKGNFPGRFSGRQFSNSRSEMNVSTLELGDSALYLCASSLVRGLEPDTQYFGPGTRLTVL.

The chain is built from TRBV27 and TRBJ2-3; TRBD2 matches 9 bases. Germline loops: CDR1 MNHEY, CDR2 SMNVEV (reference sequence). With V trimmed by 2 bases and J by 2 bases, 2 bases remained unmatched. The CDR3 has 15 residues. DNA for the CDR3: TGTGCCAGCAGTTTACTAGCGGGATACACAGATACGCAGTATTTT. It yields the protein CASSLLAGYTDTQYF.

The gene calls are TRBV2 and TRBJ2-7; TRBD1 aligns across 7 bases. The CDR3 covers 14 residues. Germline loops: CDR1 SNHLY, CDR2 FYNNEI. J gave up 2 bases and V 10 bases, and 11 bases lay outside the gene matches. The CDR3 bases are TGTGCCACCCGAGGACAGGCAGTTACCTACGAGCAGTACTTC. This translates into CATRGQAVTYEQYF.